One T cell receptor beta chain is described in this entry. Antigen unknown. This entry belongs to a study of cytomegalovirus exposure and HLA in healthy donors. Study observations and caveats: TRBV6-2, TRBV6-3 and other indistinguishable V segments were excluded. Rare sequences made up most TCRs, while some public TCRs were found in many donors.

PCR primers comprised 60 Vbeta and 13 Jbeta primers. Assay used: immunoSEQ multiplex PCR; TCRdb lists only in-frame clones, some missing. Here the sample spans roughly 100,000 clones, approximately 69% being singletons. The CDR3 length is 12 residues. V lost 2 bases, J lost 6 bases, and 6 bases lay in between. In germline, CDR1 is MNHNY, CDR2 SVGAGI (reference sequence). Sequenced material: PBMCs. The clonotype was recovered from a man between 25 and 39 years old in good health and CMV-seronegative. The chain links TRBV6-6 to TRBJ2-3, with D unclear. The CDR3 loop reads CASSYTKDTQYF. The CDR3 DNA follows: TGTGCCAGCAGTTACACAAAGGATACGCAGTATTTT.